Listed below are T cell receptor beta chains from one sample, sequenced in a study of OX40 agonist ivuxolimab in advanced cancers. TCRdb's copy holds only in-frame clones and misses some; the assay was immunoSEQ multiplex PCR. The table includes tens of thousands of clones, about nine tenths detected once. The source material was CD4+ or CD8+ T cells sorted from blood, sampled in a trial of the OX40 agonist ivuxolimab. The receptors derive from an adult with an advanced solid tumor such as melanoma, head and neck, liver or kidney cancer. Both conserved end residues are part of each CDR3.

CDR3aa	v_gene	j_gene	len
CSAWDRGTDTQYF	TRBV29-1	TRBJ2-3	13
CAWSVTSEQYF	TRBV30	TRBJ2-7	11
CASSDSGRDYEQYF	TRBV5-4	TRBJ2-7	14
CASSYSGSGNEQFF	TRBV5-1	TRBJ2-1	14
CASSSTGDSYEQYF	TRBV28	TRBJ2-7	14
CASSWRGDSYEQYF	TRBV19	TRBJ2-7	14
CASSDRISSYNEQFF	TRBV6-1	TRBJ2-1	15
CASSPRGTEAFF	TRBV27	TRBJ1-1	12
CASSLWDRISYEQYF	TRBV11-2	TRBJ2-7	15
CAWSPDSSIYQPQHF	TRBV30	TRBJ1-5	15
CASSESGGGGETQYF	TRBV5-1	TRBJ2-5	15
CASSLGGTGGRWTQYF	TRBV7-9	TRBJ2-5	16
CASSYSGLDGYTF	TRBV6-5	TRBJ1-2	13
CAWRGRNNQPQHF	TRBV30	TRBJ1-5	13
CSAWVNTEAFF	TRBV20-1	TRBJ1-1	11
CASAELPQATNYGYTF	TRBV2	TRBJ1-2	16
CASSGTGGTDTQYF	TRBV7-3	TRBJ2-3	14
CASSSGLVGLLNYGYTF	TRBV7-9	TRBJ1-2	17
CASSLVPGHQPQHF	TRBV7-8	TRBJ1-5	14
CSASLPKANTEAFF	TRBV29-1	TRBJ1-1	14
CASRSPTSGGNTGELFF	TRBV5-6	TRBJ2-2	17
CASSLPGLYNEQFF	TRBV27	TRBJ2-1	14
CASSSGGSSYEQYF	TRBV10-2	TRBJ2-7	14
CASNTGSGELFF	TRBV19	TRBJ2-2	12
CASSLGVTGSYGYTF	TRBV7-8	TRBJ1-2	15
CASTKGTNTGELFF	TRBV10-2	TRBJ2-2	14
CASSDNPSEYNEQFF	TRBV6-1	TRBJ2-1	15
CASSEYLQGDKNEKLFF	TRBV25-1	TRBJ1-4	17
CASLGSSLNTGELFF	TRBV27	TRBJ2-2	15